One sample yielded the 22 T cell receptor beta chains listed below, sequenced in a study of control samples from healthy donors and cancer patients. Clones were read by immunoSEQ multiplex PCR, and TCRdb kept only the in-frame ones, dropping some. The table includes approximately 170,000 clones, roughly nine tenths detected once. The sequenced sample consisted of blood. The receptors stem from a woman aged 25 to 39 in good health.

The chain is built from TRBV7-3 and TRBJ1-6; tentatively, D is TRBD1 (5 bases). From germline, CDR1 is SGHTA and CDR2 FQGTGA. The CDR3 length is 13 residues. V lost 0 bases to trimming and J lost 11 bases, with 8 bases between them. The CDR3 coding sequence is TGTGCCAGCAGCTTAACAGGGGATGCACCCCTCCACTTT. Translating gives CASSLTGDAPLHF.

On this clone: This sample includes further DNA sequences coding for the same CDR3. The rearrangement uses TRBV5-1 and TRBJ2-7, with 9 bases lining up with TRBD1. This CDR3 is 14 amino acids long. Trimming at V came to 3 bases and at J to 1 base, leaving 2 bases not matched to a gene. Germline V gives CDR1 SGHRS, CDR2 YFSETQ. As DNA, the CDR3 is TGCGCCAGCAGCTGGGGACAGGGTTCCTACGAGCAGTACTTC. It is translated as CASSWGQGSYEQYF.

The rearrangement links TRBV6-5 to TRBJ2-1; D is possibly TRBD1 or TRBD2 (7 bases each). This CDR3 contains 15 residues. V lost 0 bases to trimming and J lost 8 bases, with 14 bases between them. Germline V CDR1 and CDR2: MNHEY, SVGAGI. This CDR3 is CASSYSIQGGDEQFF. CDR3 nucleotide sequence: TGTGCCAGCAGTTACTCGATCCAGGGGGGGGATGAGCAGTTCTTC.

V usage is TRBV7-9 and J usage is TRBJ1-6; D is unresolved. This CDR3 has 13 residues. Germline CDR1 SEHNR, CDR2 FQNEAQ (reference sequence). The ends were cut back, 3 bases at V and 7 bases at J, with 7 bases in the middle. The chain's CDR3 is CASSFDPNSPLHF. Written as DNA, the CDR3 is TGTGCCAGCAGCTTCGACCCGAATTCACCCCTCCACTTT.

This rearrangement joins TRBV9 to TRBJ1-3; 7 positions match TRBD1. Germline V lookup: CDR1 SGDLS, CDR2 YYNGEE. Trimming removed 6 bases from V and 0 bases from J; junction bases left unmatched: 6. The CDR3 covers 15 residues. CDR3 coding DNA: TGTGCCAGCACCAGGGGGGACACCTCTGGAAACACCATATATTTT. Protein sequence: CASTRGDTSGNTIYF.

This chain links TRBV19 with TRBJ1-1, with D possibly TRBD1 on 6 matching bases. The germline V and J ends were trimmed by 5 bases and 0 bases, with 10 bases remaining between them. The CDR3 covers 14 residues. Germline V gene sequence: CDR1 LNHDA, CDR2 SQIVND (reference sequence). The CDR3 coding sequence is TGTGCCAGTAGTGGGGGGGCGGTGAACACTGAAGCTTTCTTT. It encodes CASSGGAVNTEAFF.

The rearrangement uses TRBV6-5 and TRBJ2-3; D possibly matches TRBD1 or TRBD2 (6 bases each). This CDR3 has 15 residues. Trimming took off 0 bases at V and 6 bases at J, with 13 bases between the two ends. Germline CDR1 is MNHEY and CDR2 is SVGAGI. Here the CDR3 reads CASSYSTGASDTQYF. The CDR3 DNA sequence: TGTGCCAGCAGTTACTCGACGGGGGCTTCGGATACGCAGTATTTT.

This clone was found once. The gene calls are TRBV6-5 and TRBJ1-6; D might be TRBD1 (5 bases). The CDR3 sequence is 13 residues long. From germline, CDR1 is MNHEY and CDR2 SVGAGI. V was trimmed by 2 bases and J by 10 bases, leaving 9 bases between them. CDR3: CASSYTRDSPLHF. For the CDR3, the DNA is TGTGCCAGCAGTTACACCAGGGACTCACCCCTCCACTTT.

The CDR3 bases are TGTGCCAGCAGCTTACTGGTCGATCAGCCCCAGCATTTT. Amino acids: CASSLLVDQPQHF. This chain joins TRBV11-2 and TRBJ1-5; D gene unclear. This CDR3 has 13 residues. The V and J ends lost 2 bases and 5 bases respectively, with 7 bases between them. The germline V gene encodes CDR1 SGHAT and CDR2 FQNNGV. Full variable domain (outside the CDR3, taken from reference TRBV11-2 and TRBJ1-5): EAGVAQSPRYKIIEKRQSVAFWCNPISGHATLYWYQQILGQGPKLLIQFQNNGVVDDSQLPKDRFSAERLKGVDSTLKIQPAKLEDSAVYLCASSLLVDQPQHFGDGTRLSIL.

The CDR3 loop reads CASSRDAYEQYF. As DNA, the CDR3 is TGTGCCAGCAGCCGGGACGCCTACGAGCAGTACTTC. The chain recombines TRBV5-5 with TRBJ2-7; D tentatively reads TRBD1 or TRBD2 (5 bases each). Looked up from germline, CDR1 is SGHKS and CDR2 is YYEKEE (reference sequence). V was clipped by 4 bases and J by 2 bases, with 7 bases between them. The CDR3 totals 12 residues.

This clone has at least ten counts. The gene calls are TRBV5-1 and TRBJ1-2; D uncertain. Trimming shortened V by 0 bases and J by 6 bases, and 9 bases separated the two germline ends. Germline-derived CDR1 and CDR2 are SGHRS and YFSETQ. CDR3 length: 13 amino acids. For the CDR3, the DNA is TGCGCCAGCAGCTTGGCCGGGGTTAATGGCTACACCTTC. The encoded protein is CASSLAGVNGYTF.

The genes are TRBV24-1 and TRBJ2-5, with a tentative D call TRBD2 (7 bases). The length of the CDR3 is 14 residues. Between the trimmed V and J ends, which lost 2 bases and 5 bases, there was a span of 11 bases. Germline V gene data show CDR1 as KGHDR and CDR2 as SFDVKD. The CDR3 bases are TGTGCCACCAGTGATTCGGGGGGCGAGGAGACCCAGTACTTC. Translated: CATSDSGGEETQYF.

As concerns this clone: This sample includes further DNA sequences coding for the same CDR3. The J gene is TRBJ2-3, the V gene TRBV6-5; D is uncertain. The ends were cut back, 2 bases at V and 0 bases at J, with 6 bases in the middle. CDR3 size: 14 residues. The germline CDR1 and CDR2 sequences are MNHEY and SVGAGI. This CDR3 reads CASSYGRSTDTQYF. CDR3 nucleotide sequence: TGTGCCAGCAGTTACGGACGGAGCACAGATACGCAGTATTTT.

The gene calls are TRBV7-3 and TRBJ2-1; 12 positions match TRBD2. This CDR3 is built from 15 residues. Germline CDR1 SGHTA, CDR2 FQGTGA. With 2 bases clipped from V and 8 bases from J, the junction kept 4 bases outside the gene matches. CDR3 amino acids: CASSLASGGADEQFF. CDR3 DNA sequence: TGTGCCAGCAGCTTAGCTAGCGGGGGGGCTGATGAGCAGTTCTTC.

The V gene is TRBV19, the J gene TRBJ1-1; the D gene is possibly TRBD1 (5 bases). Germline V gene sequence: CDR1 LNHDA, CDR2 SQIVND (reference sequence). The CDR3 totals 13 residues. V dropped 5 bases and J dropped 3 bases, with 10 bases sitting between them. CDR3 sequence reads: CASSSGTDTEAFF. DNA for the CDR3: TGTGCCAGTAGTTCCGGGACGGACACTGAAGCTTTCTTT.

The CDR3 DNA reads TGTGCCAGCAGCCAAATGGCCTACACCTTC. This encodes CASSQMAYTF. The genes are TRBV14 and TRBJ1-2; D not certain. Deletions cut 2 bases from V and 10 bases from J, with 5 bases between. Germline loops: CDR1 SGHDN, CDR2 FVKESK. The CDR3 runs 10 residues.

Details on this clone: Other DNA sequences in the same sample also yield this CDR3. CDR3 bases: TGTGCCAGTAGCCTAGCGGGAGGAGATACGCAGTATTTT. The encoded protein is CASSLAGGDTQYF. This chain joins TRBV19 and TRBJ2-3, with 11 bases that match TRBD2. The length of the CDR3 is 13 residues. Germline CDR1 and CDR2: LNHDA and SQIVND (reference sequence). V dropped 6 bases and J dropped 5; count of bases not matched to a gene: 1.

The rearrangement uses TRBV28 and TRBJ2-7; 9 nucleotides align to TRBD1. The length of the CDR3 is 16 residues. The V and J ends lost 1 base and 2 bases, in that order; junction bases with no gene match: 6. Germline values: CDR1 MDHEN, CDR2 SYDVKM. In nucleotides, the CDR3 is TGTGCCAGCAGTTTATTGGGACAGGGAGCGACCTACGAGCAGTACTTC. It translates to CASSLLGQGATYEQYF. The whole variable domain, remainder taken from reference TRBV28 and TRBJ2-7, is DVKVTQSSRYLVKRTGEKVFLECVQDMDHENMFWYRQDPGLGLRLIYFSYDVKMKEKGDIPEGYSVSREKKERFSLILESASTNQTSMYLCASSLLGQGATYEQYFGPGTRLTVT.

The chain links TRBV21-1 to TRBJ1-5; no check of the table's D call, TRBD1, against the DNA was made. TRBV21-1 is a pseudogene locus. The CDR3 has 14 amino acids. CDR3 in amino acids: CASSPPTGNQPQHF. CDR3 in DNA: TGTGCCAGCAGCCCACCGACAGGCAATCAGCCCCAGCATTTT.

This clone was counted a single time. CDR3: CASSGHINTEAFF. The CDR3 region has the DNA TGTGCCAGCAGCGGACATATAAACACTGAAGCTTTCTTT. The gene calls are TRBV9 and TRBJ1-1; the D is unclear. CDR1 and CDR2 (germline): SGDLS, YYNGEE. Trimming removed 3 bases at V and 2 bases at J, with 8 bases between. The CDR3 totals 13 residues.

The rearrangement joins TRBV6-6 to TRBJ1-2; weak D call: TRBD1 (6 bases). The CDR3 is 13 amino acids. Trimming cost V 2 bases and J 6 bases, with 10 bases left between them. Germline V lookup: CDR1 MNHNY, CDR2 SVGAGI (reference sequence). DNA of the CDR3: TGTGCCAGCAGTTACCCCAGGGGCGATGGCTACACCTTC. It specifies CASSYPRGDGYTF.

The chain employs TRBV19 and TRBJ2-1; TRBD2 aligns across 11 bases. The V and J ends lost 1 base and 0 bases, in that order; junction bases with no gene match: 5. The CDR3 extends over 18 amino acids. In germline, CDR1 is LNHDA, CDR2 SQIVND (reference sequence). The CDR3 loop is CASSIAGLAESSYNEQFF. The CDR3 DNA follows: TGTGCCAGTAGTATAGCGGGACTAGCGGAAAGCTCCTACAATGAGCAGTTCTTC.